Listed below are T cell receptor beta chains from one sample, sequenced in a study of read filtering for tumor transcriptome and immune sequencing. MiXCR, applied by TCRdb to the reads, yields one record per CDR3 protein. The table shows over 40,000 distinct CDR3 sequences, with 12% occurring only once. Input material: a population of CD138-negative cells sorted from bone marrow. The receptors shown here come from a donor aged 40 or over with multiple myeloma. Each CDR3 is given with its conserved first and last residue. D genes are given only for firm matches.

d_call v_call cdr3_aa
. TRBV5-4 CASSLGIGADTQYF
. TRBV27 CASSPSTKGRTQYF
. TRBV5-1 CASSPRIAGELFF
TRBD1 TRBV24-1 CATSDAGTGMNTEAFF
. TRBV18 CASFTIRESGELFF
. TRBV12-3/TRBV12-4 CASSYLERQPQHF
. TRBV6-1 CASTQTGEYNEQFF
. TRBV6-2/TRBV6-3 CASSYQGMYNEQFF
. TRBV18 CASSPLNTEAFF
. TRBV27 CASSSLGSEQFF
TRBD2 TRBV4-3 CASSQLAGGGEQYF
TRBD2 TRBV7-6 CASSPSAAGMGTGELFF
TRBD1 TRBV20-1 CSARLRLTGTVVGEQYF
. TRBV5-4 CASSLDFMGGAQDNEQFF
TRBD1 TRBV7-2 CASTPRAGGINEQFF
TRBD2 TRBV5-4 CASSGGLAGVSGSYEQYF
. TRBV20-1 CSARALGSYNEQFF
. TRBV7-8 CASSRGFSPNEQFF
. TRBV5-1 CASSLTYRDPLHF
. TRBV24-1 CATSDRRGFSGANVLTF
TRBD2 TRBV12-3/TRBV12-4 CASSSTGTSFYNEQFF
TRBD2 TRBV20-1 CSAIASGVYNEQFF
. TRBV7-9 CASSPIPRETQYF
. TRBV20-1 CSAAPGKEAFF
. TRBV3-1 CASTAKSPGTPNTQYF
. TRBV5-1 CASSLGGPSYNEQFF
. TRBV30 CAWVGRGALPEAFF
TRBD1 TRBV12-3/TRBV12-4 CASSPTGINQPQHF
. TRBV10-3 CAISERGQETQYF
. TRBV20-1 CSARNQGVNTEAFF
. TRBV7-8 CASSPLGGLGMETQYF
. TRBV6-2/TRBV6-3 CASSYQIKNTEAFF
. TRBV3-1 CASSHKGTDEKLFF
. TRBV10-2 CASSEKGSSYNEQFF
TRBD2 TRBV19 CASSPPGLGAGRVQFF
. TRBV19 CASSIDSYSGNTIYF
. TRBV29-1 CSVDGDTYNEQFF
TRBD2 TRBV7-2 CASSLGTSGSEQYF